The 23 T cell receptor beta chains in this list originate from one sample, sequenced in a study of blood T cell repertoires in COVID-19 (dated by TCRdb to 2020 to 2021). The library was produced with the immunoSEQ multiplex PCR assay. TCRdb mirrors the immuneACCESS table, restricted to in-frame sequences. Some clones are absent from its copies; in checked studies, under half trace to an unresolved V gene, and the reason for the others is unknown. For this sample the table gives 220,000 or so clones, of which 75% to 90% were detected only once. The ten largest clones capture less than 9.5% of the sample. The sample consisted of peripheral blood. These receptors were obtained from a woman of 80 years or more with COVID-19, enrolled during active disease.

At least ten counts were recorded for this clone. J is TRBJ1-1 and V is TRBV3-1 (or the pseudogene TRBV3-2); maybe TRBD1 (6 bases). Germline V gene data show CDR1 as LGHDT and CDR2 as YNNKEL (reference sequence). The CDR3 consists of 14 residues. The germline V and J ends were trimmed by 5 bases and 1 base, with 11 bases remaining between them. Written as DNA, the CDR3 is TGTGCCAGCAGCAGGACAGCGAGGAACACTGAAGCTTTCTTT. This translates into CASSRTARNTEAFF.

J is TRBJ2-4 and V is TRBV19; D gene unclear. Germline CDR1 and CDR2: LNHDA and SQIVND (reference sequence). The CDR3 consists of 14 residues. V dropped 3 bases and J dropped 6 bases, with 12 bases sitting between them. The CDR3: CASSIYGLGNIQYF. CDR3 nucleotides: TGTGCCAGTAGTATCTACGGGTTGGGAAACATTCAGTACTTC.

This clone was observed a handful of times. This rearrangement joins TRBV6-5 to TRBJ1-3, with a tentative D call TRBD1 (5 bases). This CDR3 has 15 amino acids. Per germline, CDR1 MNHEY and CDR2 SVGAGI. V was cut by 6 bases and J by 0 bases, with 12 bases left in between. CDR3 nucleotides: TGTGCCAGCAGATATGGGGCGAGCTCTGGAAACACCATATATTTT. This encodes CASRYGASSGNTIYF.

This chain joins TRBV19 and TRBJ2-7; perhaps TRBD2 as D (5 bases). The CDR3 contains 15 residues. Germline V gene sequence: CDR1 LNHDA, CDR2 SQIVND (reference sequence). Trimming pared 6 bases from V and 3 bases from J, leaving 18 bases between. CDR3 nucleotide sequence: TGTGCCAGTAGCCACTTGGGCCCACGGGGCTACGAGCAGTACTTC. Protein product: CASSHLGPRGYEQYF.

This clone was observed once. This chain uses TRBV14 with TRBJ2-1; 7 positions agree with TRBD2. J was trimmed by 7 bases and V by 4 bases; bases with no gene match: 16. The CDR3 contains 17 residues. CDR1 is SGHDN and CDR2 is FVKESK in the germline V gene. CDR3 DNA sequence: TGTGCCAGCAGCCTACTAATGGGGGGAGGGCCCGGAAATGAGCAGTTCTTC. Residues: CASSLLMGGGPGNEQFF.

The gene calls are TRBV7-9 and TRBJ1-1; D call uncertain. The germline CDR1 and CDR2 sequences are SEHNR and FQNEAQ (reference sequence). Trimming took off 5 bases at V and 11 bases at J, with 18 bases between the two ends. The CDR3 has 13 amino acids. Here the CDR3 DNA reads TGTGCCAGCAGCCCCCAAGGTTACGGAGGTGCTTTCTTT. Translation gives CASSPQGYGGAFF.

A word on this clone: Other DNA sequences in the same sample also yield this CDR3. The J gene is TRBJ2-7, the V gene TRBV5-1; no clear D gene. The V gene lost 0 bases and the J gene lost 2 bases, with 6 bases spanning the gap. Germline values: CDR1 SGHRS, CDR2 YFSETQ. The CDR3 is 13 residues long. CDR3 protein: CASSLGSAYEQYF. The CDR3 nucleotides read TGCGCCAGCAGCTTGGGCAGTGCCTACGAGCAGTACTTC.

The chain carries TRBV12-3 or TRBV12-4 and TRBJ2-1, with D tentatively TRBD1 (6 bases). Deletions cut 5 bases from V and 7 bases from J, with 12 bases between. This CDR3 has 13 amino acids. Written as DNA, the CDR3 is TGTGCCAGCAGTCCCTACCAGGGGAATGAGCAGTTCTTC. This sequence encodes CASSPYQGNEQFF.

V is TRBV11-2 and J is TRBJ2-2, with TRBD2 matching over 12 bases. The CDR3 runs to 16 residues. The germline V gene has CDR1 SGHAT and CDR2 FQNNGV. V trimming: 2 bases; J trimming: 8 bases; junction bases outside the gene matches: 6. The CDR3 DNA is TGTGCCAGCAGCTTAATACTAGCGGGAGGAAAAGGGGAGCTGTTTTTT. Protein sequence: CASSLILAGGKGELFF.

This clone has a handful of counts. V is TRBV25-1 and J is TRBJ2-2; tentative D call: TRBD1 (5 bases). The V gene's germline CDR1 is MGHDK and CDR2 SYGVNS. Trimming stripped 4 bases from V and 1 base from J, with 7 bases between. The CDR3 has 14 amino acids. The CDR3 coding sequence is TGTGCCAGCAGTGCTGACAGGAACACCGGGGAGCTGTTTTTT. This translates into CASSADRNTGELFF.

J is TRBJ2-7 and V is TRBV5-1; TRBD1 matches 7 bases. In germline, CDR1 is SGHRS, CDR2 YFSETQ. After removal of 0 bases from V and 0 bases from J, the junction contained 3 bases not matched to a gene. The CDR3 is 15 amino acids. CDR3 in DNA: TGCGCCAGCAGCTTGGGACAGGGAAGCTCCTACGAGCAGTACTTC. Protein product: CASSLGQGSSYEQYF.

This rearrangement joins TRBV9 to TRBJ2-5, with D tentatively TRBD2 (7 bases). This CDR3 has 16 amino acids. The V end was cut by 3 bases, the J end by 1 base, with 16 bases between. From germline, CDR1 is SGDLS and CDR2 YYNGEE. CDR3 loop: CASSALGGGFQETQYF. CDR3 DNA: TGTGCCAGCAGCGCCCTGGGGGGGGGCTTCCAAGAGACCCAGTACTTC.

CDR3 sequence reads: CASSEGGHYGYTF. DNA of the CDR3: TGTGCCAGCAGCGAAGGGGGACACTATGGCTACACCTTC. This chain joins TRBV7-2 and TRBJ1-2; maybe TRBD1 (6 bases). This CDR3 region has 13 residues. Germline V gene sequence: CDR1 SGHTA, CDR2 FQGNSA. V was clipped by 5 bases and J by 3 bases, with 10 bases between them.

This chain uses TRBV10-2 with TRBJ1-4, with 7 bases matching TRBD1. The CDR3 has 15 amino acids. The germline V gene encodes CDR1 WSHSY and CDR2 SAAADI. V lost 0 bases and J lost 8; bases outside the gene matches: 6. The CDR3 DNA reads TGCGCCAGCAGTGAGTCGAAGGGGGCGAGAGAAAAACTGTTTTTT. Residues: CASSESKGAREKLFF.

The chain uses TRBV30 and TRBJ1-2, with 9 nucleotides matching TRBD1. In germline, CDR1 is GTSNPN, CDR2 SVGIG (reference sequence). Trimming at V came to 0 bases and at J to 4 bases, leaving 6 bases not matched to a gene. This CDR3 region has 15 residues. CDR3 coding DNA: TGTGCCTGGAGTGTACAGGGGGCCCCTTCCTATGGCTACACCTTC. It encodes CAWSVQGAPSYGYTF.

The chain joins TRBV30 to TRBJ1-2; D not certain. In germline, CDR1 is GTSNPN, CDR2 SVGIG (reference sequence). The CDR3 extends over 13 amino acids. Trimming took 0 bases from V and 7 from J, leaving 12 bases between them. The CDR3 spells CAWSVTRTGGYTF. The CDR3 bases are TGTGCCTGGAGTGTAACCCGTACGGGTGGCTACACCTTC.

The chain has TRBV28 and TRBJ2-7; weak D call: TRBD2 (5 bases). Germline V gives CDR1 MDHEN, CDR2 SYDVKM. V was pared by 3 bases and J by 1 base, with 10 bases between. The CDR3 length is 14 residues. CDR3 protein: CASSFGGRSYEQYF. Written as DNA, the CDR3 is TGTGCCAGCAGTTTTGGAGGACGTTCCTACGAGCAGTACTTC.

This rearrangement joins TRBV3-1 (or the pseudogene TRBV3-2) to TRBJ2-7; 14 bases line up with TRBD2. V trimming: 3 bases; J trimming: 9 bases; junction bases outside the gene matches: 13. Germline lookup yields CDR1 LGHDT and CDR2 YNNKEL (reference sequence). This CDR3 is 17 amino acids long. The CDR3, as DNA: TGTGCCAGCAGCCAGGCTCCCGGGACTAGCGGGAGCCTGAGGCAGTACTTC. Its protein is CASSQAPGTSGSLRQYF.

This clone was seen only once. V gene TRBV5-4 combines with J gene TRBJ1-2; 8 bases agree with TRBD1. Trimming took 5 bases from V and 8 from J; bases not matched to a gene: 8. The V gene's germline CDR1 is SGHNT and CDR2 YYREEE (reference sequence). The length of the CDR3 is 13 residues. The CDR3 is CASSRTGFRGYTF. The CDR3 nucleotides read TGTGCCAGCAGTCGGACAGGGTTTCGCGGCTACACCTTC. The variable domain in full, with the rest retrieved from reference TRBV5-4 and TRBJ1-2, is ETGVTQSPTHLIKTRGQQVTLRCSSQSGHNTVSWYQQALGQGPQFIFQYYREEENGRGNFPPRFSGLQFPNYSSELNVNALELDDSALYLCASSRTGFRGYTFGSGTRLTVV.

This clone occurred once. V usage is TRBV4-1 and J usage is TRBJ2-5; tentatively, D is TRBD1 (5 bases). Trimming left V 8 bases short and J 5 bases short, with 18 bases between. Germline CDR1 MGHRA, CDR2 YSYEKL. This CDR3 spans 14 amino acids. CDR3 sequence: CASARRSSGETQYF. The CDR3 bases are TGCGCCAGCGCTAGACGGAGCTCAGGGGAGACCCAGTACTTC.

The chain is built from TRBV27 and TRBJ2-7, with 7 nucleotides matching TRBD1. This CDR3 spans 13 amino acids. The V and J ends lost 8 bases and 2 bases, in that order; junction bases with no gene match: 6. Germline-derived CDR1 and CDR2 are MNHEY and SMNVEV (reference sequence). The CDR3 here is CASGYRGAYEQYF. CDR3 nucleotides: TGTGCCAGCGGGTACAGGGGTGCCTACGAGCAGTACTTC.

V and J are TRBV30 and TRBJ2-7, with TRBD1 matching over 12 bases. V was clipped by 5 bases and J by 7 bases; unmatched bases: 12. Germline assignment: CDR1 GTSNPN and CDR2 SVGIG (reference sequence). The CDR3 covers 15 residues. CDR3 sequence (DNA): TGTGCCTGGTCGTCCAGGGGACAGGGGGCAGGGGAGCAGTACTTC. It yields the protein CAWSSRGQGAGEQYF.

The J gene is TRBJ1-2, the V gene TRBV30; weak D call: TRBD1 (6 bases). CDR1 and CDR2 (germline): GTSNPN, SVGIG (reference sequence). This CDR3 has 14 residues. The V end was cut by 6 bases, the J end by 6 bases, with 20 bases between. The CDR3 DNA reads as TGTGCCTGTACCCCGGGACACGAAGGGAATGGCTACACCTTC. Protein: CACTPGHEGNGYTF.